This paragraph covers one T cell receptor (beta chain) sequence. There is no known antigen for this receptor. Per-base qualities were not stored, and no clone one base away is much larger. This sample is drawn from a study of glioma-infiltrating T cells listed by TCRdb under 2016. For the wider study: The study sequenced TCR alpha- and beta-chain repertoires from glioma tissue, from non-neoplastic brain tissue and from matched peripheral blood mononuclear cells. To gauge divergence between tissue and blood T-cell populations, every tissue-infiltrating repertoire was compared against the peripheral blood repertoire from the same patient. The paired cohort comprised three low-grade glioma patients, about 8 primary glioblastoma patients and three non-glioma patients contributing non-neoplastic brain tissue. Study-level results and caveats: The group comparisons were based on small numbers of patients: three non-neoplastic, three low-grade glioma and roughly eight glioblastoma patients. Tissue and blood shared very few CDR3 sequences, a result attributed to high CDR3 diversity and limited sampling. VJ-independent divergence between tissue and blood was below expectation in non-neoplastic patients but above expectation in all gliomas, especially low-grade gliomas.

The germline V gene (reference sequence) gives CDR1 as SEHNR and CDR2 as FQNEAQ. The junction carries 17 bases between V and J, which are trimmed by 5 bases and 0 bases respectively. Its CDR3 holds 16 amino acids, cysteine through phenylalanine. Only the CDR3 region is kept as DNA, spanning 48 bases read in frame from base 1. The iRepertoire nested amplicon-rescue multiplex PCR (arm-PCR) platform was used to amplify TCR alpha and beta CDR3 regions from RNA. The input for one-step reverse transcription and amplification was roughly 85-400 ng of either tissue mRNA or PBMC total RNA. Following bead purification, Illumina adapters were added through a secondary multiplex PCR, and the libraries were then gel-purified between 200 and 400 bp. Internal 6-nucleotide barcodes were carried by the libraries and were used for demultiplexing. Sequencing of libraries was performed on an Illumina MiSeq with 2x220 or 2x250 nucleotide paired-end reads. For the original study's pipeline: Paired reads were merged using FLASH 1.2.11 and were aligned to the GRCh37 human genome using BWA-MEM, after which TRA and TRB reads were extracted. V and J assignment used an IMGT-derived reference of cassette sequences and CDR3 motifs that included pseudogenes. Three-frame translation of reads was performed, and productive CDR3s were defined as those with a C...FGXG motif and no stop codons. Unique combinations of V-J cassette pair and CDR3 amino acid sequence were defined as clonotypes. Reads were filtered by Hamming distance, thresholded by each sample's sequence error rate in mapped regions. In-frame beta chains were kept once TCRdb had trimmed the public reads at Q25 with fastp and called clones with MiXCR. Records with the same CDR3 protein are collapsed into one entry carrying the most frequent genes and DNA. These V and J calls originate from TCRdb's pipeline instead of the authors' own analysis. This sample comprises about 94,000 distinct CDR3 sequences, about a quarter of them detected only once. Approximately 7% of the sample is held by the ten biggest clonotypes.

Sequenced material: glioma tissue, nonneoplastic brain tissue, or PBMCs (not recorded which). This TCR derives from a human donor with low-grade glioma or glioblastoma, undergoing nonglioma brain surgery, or in good health (not recorded which). The sequence joins TRBV7-9 to TRBJ2-7, and the D gene may be TRBD1, 6 bases matching. The CDR3 region: CASSPNGTLSSYEQYF. The DNA sequence is as follows: TGTGCCAGCAGCCCAAATGGGACACTCAGCTCCTACGAGCAGTACTTC.